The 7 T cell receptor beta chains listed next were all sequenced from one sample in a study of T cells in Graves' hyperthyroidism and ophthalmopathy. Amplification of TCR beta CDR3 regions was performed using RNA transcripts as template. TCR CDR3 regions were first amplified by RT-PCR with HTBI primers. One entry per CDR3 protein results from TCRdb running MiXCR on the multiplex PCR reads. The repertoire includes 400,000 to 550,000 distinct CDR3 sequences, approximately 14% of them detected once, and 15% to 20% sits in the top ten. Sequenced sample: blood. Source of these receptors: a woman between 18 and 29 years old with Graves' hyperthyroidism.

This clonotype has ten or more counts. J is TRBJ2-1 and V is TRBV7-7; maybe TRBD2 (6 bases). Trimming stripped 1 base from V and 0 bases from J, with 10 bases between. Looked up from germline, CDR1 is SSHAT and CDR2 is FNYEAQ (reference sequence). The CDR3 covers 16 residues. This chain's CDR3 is CASSLVAGSSYNEQFF. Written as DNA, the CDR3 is TGTGCCAGCAGCTTAGTGGCGGGAAGCTCCTACAATGAGCAGTTCTTC.

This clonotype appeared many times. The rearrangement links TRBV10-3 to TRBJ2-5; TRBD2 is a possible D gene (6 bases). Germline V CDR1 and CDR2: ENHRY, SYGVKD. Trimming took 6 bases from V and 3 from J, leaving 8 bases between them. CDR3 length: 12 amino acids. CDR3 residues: CAIRGGEETQYF. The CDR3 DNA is TGTGCCATCAGGGGAGGAGAAGAGACCCAGTACTTC.

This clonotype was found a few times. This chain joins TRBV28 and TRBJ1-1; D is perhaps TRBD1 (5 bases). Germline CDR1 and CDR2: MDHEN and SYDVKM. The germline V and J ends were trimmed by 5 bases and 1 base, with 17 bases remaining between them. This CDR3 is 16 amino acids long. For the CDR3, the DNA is TGTGCCAGCAGTCCTCAGAGGGGTATGGGGAACACTGAAGCTTTCTTT. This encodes CASSPQRGMGNTEAFF.

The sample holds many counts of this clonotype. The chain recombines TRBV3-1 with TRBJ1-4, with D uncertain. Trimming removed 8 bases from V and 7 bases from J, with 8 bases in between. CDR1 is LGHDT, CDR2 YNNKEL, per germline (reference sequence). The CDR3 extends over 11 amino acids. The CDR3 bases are TGTGCCAGCTCGGGATTTGAAAAACTGTTTTTT. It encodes CASSGFEKLFF.

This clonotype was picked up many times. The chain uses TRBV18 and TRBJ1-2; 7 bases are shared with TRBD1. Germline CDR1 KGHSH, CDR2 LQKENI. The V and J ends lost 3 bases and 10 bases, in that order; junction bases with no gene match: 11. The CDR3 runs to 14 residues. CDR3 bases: TGTGCCAGCTCACCGGGGTCCACAGGGGAGGACTACACCTTC. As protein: CASSPGSTGEDYTF.

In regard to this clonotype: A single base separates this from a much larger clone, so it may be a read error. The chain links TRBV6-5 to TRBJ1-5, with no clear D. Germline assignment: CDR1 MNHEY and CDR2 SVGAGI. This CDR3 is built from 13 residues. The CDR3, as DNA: TGTGCCATCAGTTACTCGGCCAGACAGCCCCAGCATTTT. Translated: CAISYSARQPQHF.

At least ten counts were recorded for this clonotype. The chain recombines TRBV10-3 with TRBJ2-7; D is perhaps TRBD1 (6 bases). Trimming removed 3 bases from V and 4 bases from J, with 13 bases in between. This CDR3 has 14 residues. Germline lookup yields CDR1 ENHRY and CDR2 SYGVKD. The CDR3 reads CAISDGRGAYEQYV. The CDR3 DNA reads TGTGCCATCAGTGATGGCAGGGGAGCATACGAGCAGTACGTC.